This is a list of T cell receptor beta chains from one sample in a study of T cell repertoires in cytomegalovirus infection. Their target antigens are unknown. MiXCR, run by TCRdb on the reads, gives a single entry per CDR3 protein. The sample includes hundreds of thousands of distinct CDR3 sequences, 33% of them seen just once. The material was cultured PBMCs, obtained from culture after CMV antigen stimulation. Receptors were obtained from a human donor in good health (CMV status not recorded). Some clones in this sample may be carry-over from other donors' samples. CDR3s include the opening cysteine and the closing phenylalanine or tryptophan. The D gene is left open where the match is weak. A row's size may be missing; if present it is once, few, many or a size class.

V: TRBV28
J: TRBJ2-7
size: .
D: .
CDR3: CASQFGGSYEQYF
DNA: TGTGCCAGCCAGTTCGGGGGCTCCTACGAGCAGTACTTC

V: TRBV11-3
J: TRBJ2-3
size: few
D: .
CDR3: CASSTFGGPSTDTQYF
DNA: TGTGCCAGCAGCACATTCGGAGGGCCGAGCACAGATACGCAGTATTTT

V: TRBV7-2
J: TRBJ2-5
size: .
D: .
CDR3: CASSSAGQPGETQYF
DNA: TGTGCCAGCAGCTCGGCTGGACAGCCTGGGGAGACCCAGTACTTC

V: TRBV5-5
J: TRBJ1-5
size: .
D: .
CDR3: CASSLNSGAGNQPQHF
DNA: TGTGCCAGCAGCTTGAACAGTGGGGCTGGCAATCAGCCCCAGCATTTT

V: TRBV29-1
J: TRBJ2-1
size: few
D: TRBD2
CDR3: CSAQAGSGRSEQFF
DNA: TGCAGCGCCCAGGCTGGTAGCGGGAGAAGTGAGCAGTTCTTC

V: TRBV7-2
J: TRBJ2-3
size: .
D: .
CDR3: CASTYSYTDTQYF
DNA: TGTGCCAGCACATACTCGTACACAGATACGCAGTATTTT

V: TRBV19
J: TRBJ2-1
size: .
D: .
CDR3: CASSSALGEEQFF
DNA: TGTGCCAGTAGTTCGGCCCTCGGGGAGGAGCAGTTCTTC

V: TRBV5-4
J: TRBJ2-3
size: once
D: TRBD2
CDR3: CASSLSLQTSGTDTQYF
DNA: TGTGCCAGCAGCTTGAGTTTGCAAACTAGCGGCACAGATACGCAGTATTTT

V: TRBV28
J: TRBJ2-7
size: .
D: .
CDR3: CASAGTFTYEQYF
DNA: TGTGCCAGCGCAGGGACATTCACCTACGAGCAGTACTTC

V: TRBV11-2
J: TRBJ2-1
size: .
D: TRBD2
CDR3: CASSFRLAGYKQFF
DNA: TGTGCCAGCAGCTTCCGACTAGCGGGATATAAGCAGTTCTTC

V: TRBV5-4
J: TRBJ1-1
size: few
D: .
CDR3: CASSLTQGGMNTEAFF
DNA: TGTGCCAGCAGCTTGACACAGGGAGGGATGAACACTGAAGCTTTCTTT

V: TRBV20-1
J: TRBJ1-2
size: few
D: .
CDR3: CSATSPTRPGYTF
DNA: TGCAGTGCCACCTCGCCGACTCGTCCTGGCTACACCTTC

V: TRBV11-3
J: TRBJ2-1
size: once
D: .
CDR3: CASSLDLADNEQFF
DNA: TGTGCCAGCAGCTTAGATCTTGCGGACAATGAGCAGTTCTTC

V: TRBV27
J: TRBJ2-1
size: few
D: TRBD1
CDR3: CASGQGGYNEQFF
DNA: TGTGCCAGCGGACAGGGGGGATACAATGAGCAGTTCTTC

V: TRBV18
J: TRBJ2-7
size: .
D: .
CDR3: CASSPMTETYEQYF
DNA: TGTGCCAGCTCACCAATGACGGAGACCTACGAGCAGTACTTC

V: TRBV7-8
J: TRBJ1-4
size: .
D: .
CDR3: CASSPRRPEDEKLFF
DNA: TGTGCCAGCAGCCCAAGAAGGCCCGAGGACGAAAAACTGTTTTTT

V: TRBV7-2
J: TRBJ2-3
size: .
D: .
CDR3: CASSLVGADREQYF
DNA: TGTGCCAGCAGCTTAGTGGGGGCGGACAGAGAGCAGTATTTT

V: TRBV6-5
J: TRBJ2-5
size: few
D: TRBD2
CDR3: CASNEAGGTQYF
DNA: TGTGCCAGCAACGAGGCGGGGGGGACCCAGTACTTC

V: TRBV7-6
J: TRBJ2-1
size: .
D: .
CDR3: CASSPPHRAYNEQFF
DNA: TGTGCCAGCAGCCCCCCCCACCGGGCCTACAATGAGCAGTTCTTC

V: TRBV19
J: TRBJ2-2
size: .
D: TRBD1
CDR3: CASSLGRGRHTGELFF
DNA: TGTGCCAGTAGCCTCGGCAGGGGGAGACACACCGGGGAGCTGTTTTTT

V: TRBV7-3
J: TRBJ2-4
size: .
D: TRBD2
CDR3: CASTGGIAGGAKNIQYF
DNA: TGTGCCAGCACCGGGGGCATAGCGGGAGGAGCCAAAAACATTCAGTACTTC

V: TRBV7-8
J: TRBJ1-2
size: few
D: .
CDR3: CASSLDPGAYGYTF
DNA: TGTGCCAGCAGCTTAGACCCGGGGGCTTATGGCTACACCTTC

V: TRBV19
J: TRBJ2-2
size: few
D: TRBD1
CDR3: CASSFLWTGDTGELFF
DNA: TGTGCCAGTAGTTTCCTTTGGACAGGGGACACCGGGGAGCTGTTTTTT

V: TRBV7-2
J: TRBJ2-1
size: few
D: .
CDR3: CASSLESYNEQFF
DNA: TGTGCCAGCAGCTTAGAATCTTACAATGAGCAGTTCTTC

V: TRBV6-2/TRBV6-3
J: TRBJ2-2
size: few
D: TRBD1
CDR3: CASTGQGTFGELFF
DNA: TGTGCCAGCACCGGACAGGGGACGTTCGGGGAGCTGTTTTTT

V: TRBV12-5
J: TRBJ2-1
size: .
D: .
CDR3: CASGLVLTGRSGEQFF
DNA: TGTGCTAGTGGTTTGGTATTAACAGGGAGGTCGGGTGAGCAGTTCTTC

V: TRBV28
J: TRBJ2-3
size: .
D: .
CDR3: CASSFTNSADFTDTQYF
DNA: TGTGCCAGCAGTTTTACTAACAGTGCCGACTTCACAGATACGCAGTATTTT

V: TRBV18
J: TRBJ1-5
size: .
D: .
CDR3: CASSPGISNQPQHF
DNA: TGTGCCAGCTCACCAGGAATTAGCAATCAGCCCCAGCATTTT

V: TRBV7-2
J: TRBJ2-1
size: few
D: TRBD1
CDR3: CASSVRGTVANEQFF
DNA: TGTGCCAGCAGCGTAAGGGGGACAGTGGCAAATGAGCAGTTCTTC

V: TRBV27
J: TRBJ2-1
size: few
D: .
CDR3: CASSPLGSPEQFF
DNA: TGTGCCAGCAGTCCCTTGGGTAGCCCTGAGCAGTTCTTC

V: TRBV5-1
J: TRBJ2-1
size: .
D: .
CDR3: CASRRVSGYNEQFF
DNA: TGCGCCAGCAGAAGGGTTAGCGGATACAATGAGCAGTTCTTC

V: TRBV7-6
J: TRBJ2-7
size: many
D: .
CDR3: CASSFNHLAPYSYEQYF
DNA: TGTGCCAGCAGCTTTAACCACCTAGCTCCCTACTCCTACGAGCAGTACTTC

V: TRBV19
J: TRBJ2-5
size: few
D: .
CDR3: CASSIFVSQETQYF
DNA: TGTGCCAGTAGTATATTTGTCAGTCAAGAGACCCAGTACTTC